The 16 T cell receptor beta chains listed next were all sequenced from one sample in a study of cytomegalovirus exposure and HLA in healthy donors. Primers included in the PCR were 60 Vbeta and 13 Jbeta primers. Method: immunoSEQ multiplex PCR; TCRdb's copy keeps in-frame clones and lacks some. The sample lists 120,000 or so clones, roughly 80% seen once, with around 3.6% in the top ten. Material: PBMCs. These receptors were taken from a man aged 30-40 years in good health and CMV-seronegative.

This clone was seen more than once but under ten times. The gene calls are TRBV28 and TRBJ2-6, with a possible D match to TRBD1 (5 bases). Germline loops: CDR1 MDHEN, CDR2 SYDVKM. V was cut by 6 bases and J by 2 bases, with 11 bases left in between. This CDR3 has 15 amino acids. CDR3 coding DNA: TGTGCCAGCAGCCTCCAGGGCGCTGGGGCCAACGTCCTGACTTTC. Protein: CASSLQGAGANVLTF.

The genes are TRBV10-3 and TRBJ1-1; D call uncertain. The CDR3 totals 13 residues. Germline V lookup: CDR1 ENHRY, CDR2 SYGVKD. V lost 4 bases and J 0 bases, leaving 6 bases between the germline ends. The CDR3 DNA reads as TGTGCCATCAGTGTAGAGATGAACACTGAAGCTTTCTTT. Its translation: CAISVEMNTEAFF.

This clone was counted a few times. The same CDR3 can be traced to other DNA sequences in this sample. DNA for the CDR3: TGTGCCAGCAGTTCGCAGGGAAGCTATGGCTACACCTTC. Its translation: CASSSQGSYGYTF. The chain joins TRBV28 to TRBJ1-2, with D maybe TRBD1 (5 bases). V lost 4 bases to trimming and J lost 4 bases, with 10 bases between them. CDR1 is MDHEN, CDR2 SYDVKM, per germline. The CDR3 contains 13 residues.

The V and J genes are TRBV7-8 and TRBJ2-1; 15 bases fit TRBD2. In germline, CDR1 is SGHVS, CDR2 FQNEAQ. This CDR3 is built from 18 residues. The J segment lost 7 bases and the V segment lost 7 bases, leaving 14 bases of the junction unmatched. CDR3 loop: CASTGGLAGGPRGNEQFF. CDR3 DNA: TGTGCCAGCACAGGGGGACTAGCGGGGGGTCCCCGGGGTAATGAGCAGTTCTTC.

The CDR3 DNA is TGCGCCAGCAGCCTCAGCGGGGGAGGGTCCTACGAGCAGTACTTC. This translates into CASSLSGGGSYEQYF. The rearrangement joins TRBV5-1 to TRBJ2-7; 8 bases are a match to TRBD2. CDR1 is SGHRS, CDR2 YFSETQ, per germline. CDR3 length equals 15 residues. V lost 4 bases, J lost 1 base, and 7 bases stayed unmatched. Together with reference TRBV5-1 and TRBJ2-7, the CDR3 gives the full variable domain: KAGVTQTPRYLIKTRGQQVTLSCSPISGHRSVSWYQQTPGQGLQFLFEYFSETQRNKGNFPGRFSGRQFSNSRSEMNVSTLELGDSALYLCASSLSGGGSYEQYFGPGTRLTVT.

This sequence joins TRBV4-3 and TRBJ2-3; TRBD2 agrees at 9 bases. This CDR3 has 19 residues. V dropped 1 base and J dropped 4; count of bases not matched to a gene: 15. Germline lookup yields CDR1 LGHNA and CDR2 YSLEER. This CDR3 is CASSQAPGGSGGWADTQYF. The CDR3, as DNA: TGCGCCAGCAGCCAAGCACCGGGTGGGAGCGGGGGGTGGGCAGATACGCAGTATTTT.

CDR3 sequence: CASSRPGQGAKGTQYF. CDR3 nucleotides: TGTGCCAGCAGCAGACCGGGACAGGGGGCGAAGGGTACGCAGTATTTT. This rearrangement joins TRBV9 to TRBJ2-3, with 12 bases that match TRBD1. CDR3 length: 16 residues. Germline CDR1 is SGDLS and CDR2 is YYNGEE. Trimming at V came to 4 bases and at J to 8 bases, leaving 11 bases not matched to a gene.

This chain connects TRBV25-1 to TRBJ1-2; 11 positions match TRBD1. The V and J ends lost 8 bases and 5 bases, in that order; junction bases with no gene match: 10. Germline CDR1 reads MGHDK; CDR2 reads SYGVNS. The CDR3 has 15 amino acids. The CDR3 DNA is TGTGCCAGCCTTCCCCCCGGGACAGGGGGTTATGGCTACACCTTC. It yields the protein CASLPPGTGGYGYTF.

The chain is built from TRBV19 and TRBJ2-1; perhaps TRBD2 as D (6 bases). Trimming removed 6 bases at V and 8 bases at J, with 20 bases between. The germline CDR1 and CDR2 sequences are LNHDA and SQIVND (reference sequence). This CDR3 spans 15 amino acids. The CDR3 spells CASRNPGGSNDEQFF. CDR3 nucleotides: TGTGCCAGTAGAAACCCCGGGGGTTCTAACGATGAGCAGTTCTTC. The whole variable domain, remainder taken from reference TRBV19 and TRBJ2-1, is DGGITQSPKYLFRKEGQNVTLSCEQNLNHDAMYWYRQDPGQGLRLIYYSQIVNDFQKGDIAEGYSVSREKKESFPLTVTSAQKNPTAFYLCASRNPGGSNDEQFFGPGTRLTVL.

This chain links TRBV6-6 with TRBJ1-2; D gene unclear. Trimming left V 6 bases short and J 2 bases short, with 10 bases between. CDR3 length: 13 amino acids. Germline CDR1 MNHNY, CDR2 SVGAGI (reference sequence). The CDR3 nucleotides read TGTGCCAGCAGCTCCCCGACAAACTATGGCTACACCTTC. Translation gives CASSSPTNYGYTF.

This clone showed up just once. The gene calls are TRBV5-6 and TRBJ1-1; TRBD1 agrees at 9 bases. The CDR3 length is 14 residues. From germline, CDR1 is SGHDT and CDR2 YYEEEE. Unmatched junction bases numbered 7, after V lost 2 bases and J lost 8 bases. The CDR3 is CASSFRDRVEEAFF. DNA for the CDR3: TGTGCCAGCAGCTTCCGGGACAGGGTGGAAGAAGCTTTCTTT.

V and J are TRBV2 and TRBJ1-3; D is unresolved. CDR1 and CDR2 (germline): SNHLY, FYNNEI. V lost 3 bases and J 0 bases, leaving 6 bases between the germline ends. This CDR3 has 14 amino acids. CDR3 in amino acids: CASSEGNSGNTIYF. The CDR3 DNA sequence: TGTGCCAGCAGTGAGGGCAACTCTGGAAACACCATATATTTT.

CDR3 protein: CASSYTAGVQETQYF. The CDR3 bases are TGTGCCAGCAGTTACACGGCGGGGGTACAAGAGACCCAGTACTTC. The chain links TRBV6-5 to TRBJ2-5; TRBD2 aligns across 7 bases. With 2 bases clipped from V and 2 bases from J, the junction kept 5 bases outside the gene matches. The germline gives CDR1 MNHEY, CDR2 SVGAGI. The CDR3 is made up of 15 amino acids.

The chain carries TRBV6-1 and TRBJ2-1; D gene uncertain. The CDR3 totals 16 residues. Trimming left V 3 bases short and J 0 bases short, with 12 bases between. Germline V lookup: CDR1 MNHNS, CDR2 SASEGT. CDR3 region: CASSDEESVSYNEQFF. As DNA, the CDR3 is TGTGCCAGCAGTGACGAGGAGAGCGTCTCCTACAATGAGCAGTTCTTC.

The chain carries TRBV7-9 and TRBJ2-7; D unclear. CDR3 length equals 11 residues. V was shortened by 4 bases and J by 3 bases, with 4 bases between the two germline ends. CDR1 and CDR2 (germline): SEHNR, FQNEAQ (reference sequence). CDR3 DNA: TGTGCCAGCAGCTCCAACTACGAGCAGTACTTC. It translates to CASSSNYEQYF.

This chain joins TRBV2 and TRBJ1-6; 7 bases line up with TRBD1. The CDR3 extends over 16 amino acids. Germline V CDR1 and CDR2: SNHLY, FYNNEI. V shed 2 bases, J shed 8 bases, and the junction held 9 bases outside the gene matches. The CDR3 nucleotides are TGTGCCAGCAGTGAAAGGAAAGGGGGCGTGGATTCACCCCTCCACTTT. Its translation: CASSERKGGVDSPLHF.